What follows are 6 T cell receptor beta chains derived from one specimen sequenced in a study of blood T cell repertoires in COVID-19. Profiled with immunoSEQ multiplex PCR; TCRdb holds only in-frame clones, not every one. The data show about 400,000 clones, roughly 86% seen once. Sequences were obtained from PBMCs or T cells enriched from blood (not recorded which). These receptors were obtained from a woman aged 40 to 55 with acute COVID-19.

V usage is TRBV19 and J usage is TRBJ1-1; a possible D gene is TRBD1 (6 bases). V lost 5 bases and J lost 1, with 11 bases in between. The CDR3 loop spans 14 amino acids. Germline CDR1 is LNHDA and CDR2 is SQIVND (reference sequence). CDR3 sequence reads: CASSPRTANTEAFF. CDR3 coding DNA: TGTGCCAGTAGTCCCAGGACAGCGAACACTGAAGCTTTCTTT.

This clone was counted once. Other nucleotide sequences from this sample produce the same CDR3. This rearrangement joins TRBV3-1 (or the pseudogene TRBV3-2) to TRBJ2-5; weak D call: TRBD2 (7 bases). The CDR3 runs 15 residues. Germline CDR1 is LGHDT and CDR2 is YNNKEL (reference sequence). Trimming cost V 1 base and J 4 bases, with 13 bases left between them. This chain's CDR3 is CASSQARGRGETQYF. CDR3 sequence (DNA): TGTGCCAGCAGCCAAGCAAGGGGGAGGGGAGAGACCCAGTACTTC.

The chain has TRBV3-1 (or the pseudogene TRBV3-2) and TRBJ2-1; TRBD2 is a possible D gene (6 bases). CDR1 LGHDT and CDR2 YNNKEL come from the germline V gene (reference sequence). There are 16 residues in the CDR3. V lost 2 bases and J 0 bases, leaving 11 bases between the germline ends. CDR3 protein: CASSQLERVSYNEQFF. The CDR3 nucleotides are TGTGCCAGCAGCCAACTAGAGCGGGTCTCCTACAATGAGCAGTTCTTC.

The rearrangement joins TRBV19 to TRBJ1-4; no clear D gene. This CDR3 comprises 17 residues. CDR1 LNHDA and CDR2 SQIVND come from the germline V gene (reference sequence). Deletions cut 8 bases from V and 5 bases from J, with 24 bases between. CDR3 protein: CASPPHPPRNGNEKLFF. The DNA of the CDR3 is TGTGCCAGTCCCCCTCATCCCCCACGTAACGGGAATGAAAAACTGTTTTTT. The whole variable domain, filled in from reference TRBV19 and TRBJ1-4, reads DGGITQSPKYLFRKEGQNVTLSCEQNLNHDAMYWYRQDPGQGLRLIYYSQIVNDFQKGDIAEGYSVSREKKESFPLTVTSAQKNPTAFYLCASPPHPPRNGNEKLFFGSGTQLSVL.

V and J are TRBV6-5 and TRBJ2-7, with D tentatively TRBD2 (5 bases). The CDR3 spans 15 residues. Germline V gene sequence: CDR1 MNHEY, CDR2 SVGAGI. V was pared by 7 bases and J by 0 bases, with 16 bases between. The CDR3: CASKVPGFSSYEQYF. In nucleotides, the CDR3 is TGTGCCAGCAAAGTTCCGGGGTTTAGCTCCTACGAGCAGTACTTC.

The chain is built from TRBV30 and TRBJ1-1; D gene unclear. The CDR3 sequence is 12 residues long. Per germline, CDR1 GTSNPN and CDR2 SVGIG (reference sequence). Trimming shortened V by 4 bases and J by 2 bases, and 8 bases separated the two germline ends. In DNA, the CDR3 is TGTGCCTGGAATGGACTTAACACTGAAGCTTTCTTT. Translation gives CAWNGLNTEAFF.